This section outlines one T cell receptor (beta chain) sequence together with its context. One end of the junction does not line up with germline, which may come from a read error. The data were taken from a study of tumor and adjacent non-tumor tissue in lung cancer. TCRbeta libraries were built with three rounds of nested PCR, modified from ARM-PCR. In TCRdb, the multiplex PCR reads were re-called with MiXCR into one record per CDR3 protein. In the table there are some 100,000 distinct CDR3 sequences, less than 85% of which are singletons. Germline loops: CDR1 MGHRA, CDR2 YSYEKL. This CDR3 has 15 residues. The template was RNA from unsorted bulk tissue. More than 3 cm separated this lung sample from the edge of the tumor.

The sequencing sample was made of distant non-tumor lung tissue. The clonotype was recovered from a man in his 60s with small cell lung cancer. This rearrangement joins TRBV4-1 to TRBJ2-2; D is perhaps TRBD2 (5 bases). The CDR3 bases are TGCGCCATCAGCCAATTCGGAGCCAACACCGGGGAACTGTTTTTT. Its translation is CAISQFGANTGELFF.